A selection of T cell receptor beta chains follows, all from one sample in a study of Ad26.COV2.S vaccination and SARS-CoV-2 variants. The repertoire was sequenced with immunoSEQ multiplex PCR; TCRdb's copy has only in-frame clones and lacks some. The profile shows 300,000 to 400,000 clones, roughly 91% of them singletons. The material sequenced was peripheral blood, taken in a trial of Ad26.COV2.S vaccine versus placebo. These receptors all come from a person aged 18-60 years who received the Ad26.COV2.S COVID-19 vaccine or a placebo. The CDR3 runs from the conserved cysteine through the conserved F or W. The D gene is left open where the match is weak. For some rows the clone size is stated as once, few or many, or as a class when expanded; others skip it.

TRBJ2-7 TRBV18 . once CASSPVPGTLSSYEQYF TGTGCCAGCTCACCAGTTCCCGGGACACTGAGCTCCTACGAGCAGTACTTC
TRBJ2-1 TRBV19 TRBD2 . CASSPHRRLAGRSSYNEQFF TGTGCCAGTAGTCCCCATCGTCGACTAGCGGGAAGGAGCTCCTACAATGAGCAGTTCTTC
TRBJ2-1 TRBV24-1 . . CATSTPGVNEQFF TGTGCCACCAGTACTCCAGGGGTCAATGAGCAGTTCTTC
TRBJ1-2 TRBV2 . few CASSEVRVGYGYTF TGTGCCAGCAGTGAAGTGAGGGTGGGCTATGGCTACACCTTC
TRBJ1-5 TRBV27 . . CASRAAGVSNQPQHF TGTGCCAGCAGGGCTGCAGGGGTCAGCAATCAGCCCCAGCATTTT
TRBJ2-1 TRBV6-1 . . CASSEVWGTYNEQFF TGTGCCAGCAGTGAAGTATGGGGAACATACAATGAGCAGTTCTTC
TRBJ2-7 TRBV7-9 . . CASSTADGGSYEQYF TGTGCCAGCAGCACAGCCGACGGGGGATCCTACGAGCAGTACTTC
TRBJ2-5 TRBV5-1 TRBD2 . CASSLLAGLQETQYF TGCGCCAGCAGCTTACTAGCGGGGCTCCAAGAGACCCAGTACTTC
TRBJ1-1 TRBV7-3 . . CASSRGAGAEAFF TGTGCCAGCAGCCGTGGGGCGGGAGCCGAAGCTTTCTTT
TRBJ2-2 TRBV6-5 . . CASRWTANTGELFF TGTGCCAGCAGGTGGACTGCGAACACCGGGGAGCTGTTTTTT
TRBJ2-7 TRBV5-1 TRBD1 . CASSLSGQGFYEQYF TGCGCCAGCAGCTTGAGTGGACAGGGGTTCTACGAGCAGTACTTC
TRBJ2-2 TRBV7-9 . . CASSPWGLIGTGELFF TGTGCCAGCAGTCCTTGGGGATTGATCGGAACCGGGGAGCTGTTTTTT
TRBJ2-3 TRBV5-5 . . CASSLSSAADTQYF TGTGCCAGCAGCTTGAGCTCGGCAGCAGATACGCAGTATTTT
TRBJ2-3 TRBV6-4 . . CASSEQAADTQYF TGTGCCAGCAGTGAACAGGCCGCAGATACGCAGTATTTT